These T cell receptor beta chains were read from a single sample in a study of blood T cell repertoires in COVID-19. Using immunoSEQ multiplex PCR, the repertoire was profiled, and TCRdb retains in-frame clones only, with some absent. The data show 80,000 to 90,000 clones, about 86% seen once. The sample taken for sequencing was peripheral blood. Receptors were obtained from an elderly man with active or convalescent COVID-19. The CDR3 runs from the conserved cysteine through the conserved F or W. Fields, in order: V gene, clone size, D gene, J gene, CDR3 protein, CDR3 DNA. A D gene is named only where the DNA matches it firmly. The size entry is marked missing in some rows and otherwise reads once, few, many or a size class.

>TRBV2|-|TRBD2|TRBJ2-1
CAILAGAPGNEQFF
TGTGCCATTCTAGCGGGAGCCCCGGGGAATGAGCAGTTCTTC
>TRBV5-8|-|-|TRBJ2-3
CASSFLLDTDTQYF
TGTGCCAGCAGCTTTCTCTTAGACACAGATACGCAGTATTTT
>TRBV20-1|-|-|TRBJ1-1
CSAGPGTEAFF
TGCAGTGCTGGTCCCGGGACTGAAGCTTTCTTT
>TRBV6-5|-|TRBD2|TRBJ2-4
CASSHLGAGGPSIQYF
TGTGCCAGCAGTCACTTGGGAGCGGGAGGGCCGTCTATTCAGTACTTC
>TRBV7-9|-|TRBD1|TRBJ2-7
CASSLGTGGAYEQYF
TGTGCCAGCAGCTTAGGGACAGGGGGTGCCTACGAGCAGTACTTC
>TRBV28|-|-|TRBJ1-1
CASSNSGDGDTEAFF
TGTGCCAGCAGTAATTCAGGGGACGGTGACACTGAAGCTTTCTTT
>TRBV27|-|TRBD2|TRBJ2-1
CASSQGLAGREQFF
TGTGCCAGCAGTCAGGGACTAGCGGGACGGGAGCAGTTCTTC
>TRBV9|-|-|TRBJ2-1
CASSVRNRGEEQFF
TGTGCCAGCAGCGTAAGGAACCGCGGAGAAGAGCAGTTCTTC
>TRBV5-1|once|-|TRBJ1-2
CASSLAQGSFYGYTF
TGCGCCAGCAGCTTGGCCCAGGGGAGCTTCTATGGCTACACCTTC
>TRBV6-5|once|-|TRBJ2-1
CASRADSSYNEQFF
TGTGCCAGCAGAGCGGACAGCTCCTACAATGAGCAGTTCTTC
>TRBV5-1|-|TRBD1|TRBJ1-2
CASSLSLTGGVNYGYTF
TGCGCCAGCAGCTTATCTTTAACAGGGGGCGTAAACTATGGCTACACCTTC
>TRBV7-3|-|-|TRBJ2-2
CASSLGGTGELFF
TGTGCCAGCAGCTTGGGAGGCACCGGGGAGCTGTTTTTT